This TCR beta chain was obtained from a study of CD8 T cells in Susac syndrome. The RNA, 0.5 to 1 ug, was put through reverse transcription using random hexamers. The method of amplification for TCR beta CDR3 was immunoSEQ multiplex PCR, covering 54 Vbeta and 13 Jbeta. TCRdb ran MiXCR on the immunoSEQ multiplex PCR reads and lists one entry per CDR3 protein. The sample includes under 200,000 distinct CDR3 sequences, over 85% of them seen just once. The CDR3 extends over 13 amino acids. From germline, CDR1 is SGHTA and CDR2 FQGNSA. Trimming stripped 2 bases from V and 5 bases from J, with 10 bases between.

The chain employs TRBV7-2 and TRBJ2-7, with D unresolved. The source material was CD4+ T cells from PBMCs. The TCR was taken from a human donor in good health. CDR3 amino acids: CASSLSQVNEQYF. CDR3 nucleotide sequence: TGTGCCAGCAGCTTATCCCAGGTTAACGAGCAGTACTTC. Full variable domain (outside the CDR3, taken from reference TRBV7-2 and TRBJ2-7): GAGVSQSPSNKVTEKGKDVELRCDPISGHTALYWYRQSLGQGLEFLIYFQGNSAPDKSGLPSDRFSAERTGGSVSTLTIQRTQQEDSAVYLCASSLSQVNEQYFGPGTRLTVT.